These 11 T cell receptor beta chains share one sample of origin, sequenced in a study of yellow fever vaccine responses in identical twins. TCRdb itself ran the RT-PCR reads through MiXCR, one entry per CDR3 protein. Among about 3,600 distinct CDR3 sequences listed, 73% were seen once. The sequenced sample was T cells from blood (PBMCs), unsorted or a sorted subset (not recorded which), obtained before or after yellow fever vaccination (not recorded which). Every receptor here comes from a woman aged 18 to 35 who received the yellow fever vaccine.

This chain uses TRBV15 with TRBJ2-3, with D perhaps matching TRBD1 (5 bases). CDR1 and CDR2 (germline): LNHNV, YYDKDF (reference sequence). The CDR3 is 15 amino acids. The germline V and J ends were trimmed by 0 bases and 2 bases, with 9 bases remaining between them. CDR3 in amino acids: CATSREDKPTDTQYF. The DNA of the CDR3 is TGTGCCACCAGCAGAGAGGACAAACCCACAGATACGCAGTATTTT.

V and J are TRBV5-1 and TRBJ2-1; D is unclear. Germline V gene sequence: CDR1 SGHRS, CDR2 YFSETQ. The germline V and J ends were trimmed by 0 bases and 1 base, with 8 bases remaining between them. The CDR3 length is 15 residues. The CDR3 DNA follows: TGCGCCAGCAGCTTGGCGGTTCTATCCTACAATGAGCAGTTCTTC. Protein sequence: CASSLAVLSYNEQFF.

The chain has TRBV4-2 and TRBJ2-1; TRBD2 aligns across 10 bases. Trimming removed 9 bases from V and 7 bases from J; junction bases left unmatched: 9. This CDR3 is built from 14 residues. CDR1 and CDR2 (germline): LGHNA, YNFKEQ. In nucleotides, the CDR3 is TGTGCCAGTGTTAATCTAGCGGGGGCGAATGAGCAGTTCTTC. Protein sequence: CASVNLAGANEQFF.

This sequence joins TRBV4-3 and TRBJ2-3; D may be TRBD2 (5 bases). The CDR3 sequence is 15 residues long. Germline CDR1 LGHNA, CDR2 YSLEER. V lost 1 base and J lost 2, with 10 bases in between. In DNA, the CDR3 is TGCGCCAGCAGCCAAGTATTGACTAACACAGATACGCAGTATTTT. Amino acids: CASSQVLTNTDTQYF.

The gene calls are TRBV6-4 and TRBJ2-3, with unresolved D. Germline V gene data show CDR1 as MRHNA and CDR2 as SNTAGT. The CDR3 contains 14 residues. V was cut by 2 bases and J by 2 bases, with 8 bases left in between. The CDR3 reads CASSDGLDTDTQYF. CDR3 DNA sequence: TGTGCCAGCAGTGACGGGTTAGACACAGATACGCAGTATTTT.

The chain couples TRBV29-1 to TRBJ2-1; D is possibly TRBD1 or TRBD2 (5 bases each). There are 12 residues in the CDR3. V gave up 6 bases and J gave up 6 bases, with 12 bases separating them. Germline values: CDR1 SQVTM, CDR2 ANQGSEA. Here the CDR3 DNA reads TGCAGCGTGCCGGGACCTCCCAATGAGCAGTTCTTC. It is translated as CSVPGPPNEQFF.

The chain employs TRBV5-5 and TRBJ2-6; 13 bases are a match to TRBD2. V lost 4 bases, J lost 3 bases, and 7 bases stayed unmatched. Germline values: CDR1 SGHKS, CDR2 YYEKEE (reference sequence). This CDR3 contains 18 residues. The CDR3, as DNA: TGTGCCAGCAGCCCAGGACTAGCGGGAGTAGGTGGGGCCAACGTCCTGACTTTC. It encodes CASSPGLAGVGGANVLTF. The full variable domain, completed using reference TRBV5-5 and TRBJ2-6, is DAGVTQSPTHLIKTRGQQVTLRCSPISGHKSVSWYQQVLGQGPQFIFQYYEKEERGRGNFPDRFSARQFPNYSSELNVNALLLGDSALYLCASSPGLAGVGGANVLTFGAGSRLTVL.

This clonotype was seen a handful of times. The V and J genes are TRBV11-3 and TRBJ2-7; 7 bases fit TRBD1. CDR1 SGHNT and CDR2 YENEEA come from the germline V gene. Trimming cost V 5 bases and J 2 bases; bases outside gene matches: 6. The CDR3 has 14 residues. As DNA, the CDR3 is TGTGCCAGCAGCGTTAGCCAGGGGGCCTACGAGCAGTACTTC. Protein product: CASSVSQGAYEQYF.

The V call is TRBV7-6, the J call TRBJ2-7, with 7 nucleotides matching TRBD2. CDR1 SGHVS and CDR2 FNYEAQ come from the germline V gene. V lost 5 bases and J lost 0; bases outside the gene matches: 4. This CDR3 is 14 amino acids long. The CDR3 sequence is CASSPRTSSYEQYF. CDR3 sequence (DNA): TGTGCCAGCAGCCCGCGGACTAGCTCCTACGAGCAGTACTTC.

The J gene is TRBJ2-1, the V gene TRBV7-9; D ambiguous. The CDR3 extends over 14 amino acids. V was clipped by 0 bases and J by 3 bases, with 6 bases between them. CDR1 and CDR2 from the germline V gene are SEHNR and FQNEAQ (reference sequence). CDR3 loop: CASSLASVYNEQFF. CDR3 DNA sequence: TGTGCCAGCAGCTTAGCCTCGGTCTACAATGAGCAGTTCTTC.

The chain links TRBV24-1 to TRBJ2-7; no reliable D call. This CDR3 comprises 14 residues. Germline V gene data show CDR1 as KGHDR and CDR2 as SFDVKD. The V and J ends lost 3 bases and 2 bases respectively, with 10 bases between them. CDR3 DNA: TGTGCCACCAGTGATCGAGGCCAGGCCTACGAGCAGTACTTC. This sequence encodes CATSDRGQAYEQYF.